This T cell receptor beta chain was recovered during a study of T cell repertoires in cytomegalovirus infection. Study overall: From public TCR beta signatures came an indication of both CMV infection and matching HLA type. Study-level points and caveats: Dominating the ex vivo response were HLA-C-restricted CMV-specific TCR beta clonotypes.

Concerning this clonotype: The antigen remains undetermined.

Germline V lookup: CDR1 SQVTM, CDR2 ANQGSEA. Trimming removed 2 bases at V and 4 bases at J, with 11 bases between. The CDR3 length is 13 residues. TCRdb ran MiXCR on the reads and lists one entry per CDR3 protein. The repertoire holds 400,000 or so distinct CDR3 sequences, 15% to 20% seen once, with less than 9.5% in the top ten. The receptor's source is a human donor in good health (CMV status not recorded). Some clones in this sample may be carry-over from other donors' samples. The rearrangement links TRBV29-1 to TRBJ1-2; no clear D. The sequenced sample was PBMCs. DNA of the CDR3: TGCAGCGTTGAAAGTGTAGGGAGCTATGGCTACACCTTC. Translation: CSVESVGSYGYTF.